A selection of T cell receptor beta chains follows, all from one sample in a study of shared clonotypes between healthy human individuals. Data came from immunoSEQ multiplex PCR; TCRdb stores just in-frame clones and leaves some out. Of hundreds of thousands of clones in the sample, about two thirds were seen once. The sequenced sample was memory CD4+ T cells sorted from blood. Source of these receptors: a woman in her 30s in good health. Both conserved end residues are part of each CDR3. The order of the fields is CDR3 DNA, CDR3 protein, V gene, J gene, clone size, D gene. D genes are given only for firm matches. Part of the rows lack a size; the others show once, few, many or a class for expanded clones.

DNA: TGTGCCAGCAGTTTAAACCTCGAGCAGTACTTC
CDR3: CASSLNLEQYF
V: TRBV28
J: TRBJ2-7
size: .
D: .

DNA: TGTGCCAGCAGCGCGAGGGGCATCAACACTGAAGCTTTCTTT
CDR3: CASSARGINTEAFF
V: TRBV7-9
J: TRBJ1-1
size: .
D: .

DNA: TGTGCCAGCACTTTTTCAGGAGGGAACACTGAAGCTTTCTTT
CDR3: CASTFSGGNTEAFF
V: TRBV7-8
J: TRBJ1-1
size: once
D: .

DNA: TGCAGCGTTGAAGATTTTATGGGGGGTGATCTCTACGAGCAGTACTTC
CDR3: CSVEDFMGGDLYEQYF
V: TRBV29-1
J: TRBJ2-7
size: .
D: .

DNA: TGCAGCGTCTCCCCCGTTGTGGGCGGGAGGGCCATTACCGGGGAGCTGTTTTTT
CDR3: CSVSPVVGGRAITGELFF
V: TRBV29-1
J: TRBJ2-2
size: .
D: TRBD2

DNA: TGTGCCAGCAAAAACACAAGGGGGGGACCGAAATACGAGCAGTACTTC
CDR3: CASKNTRGGPKYEQYF
V: TRBV13
J: TRBJ2-7
size: .
D: .

DNA: TGTGCCAGCAGCCCCACTAGCGTAGCCGGGGAGCTGTTTTTT
CDR3: CASSPTSVAGELFF
V: TRBV11-3
J: TRBJ2-2
size: once
D: TRBD2

DNA: TGCGCCAGCGGCGGGACTAGCGGACTCTACGAGCAGTACTTC
CDR3: CASGGTSGLYEQYF
V: TRBV5-1
J: TRBJ2-7
size: .
D: TRBD2

DNA: TGTGCCAGCAGCTTCTCCGAGACCGTGGGAAACACCATATATTTT
CDR3: CASSFSETVGNTIYF
V: TRBV5-5
J: TRBJ1-3
size: many
D: .

DNA: TGTGCCAGCAGTACTAGGGGACAGGGAGGGGACGAGCAGTACTTC
CDR3: CASSTRGQGGDEQYF
V: TRBV28
J: TRBJ2-7
size: few
D: TRBD1

DNA: TGCGCCAGCAGCCAAGAGCTAAACGGGGCCTACACCTTC
CDR3: CASSQELNGAYTF
V: TRBV4-1
J: TRBJ1-2
size: .
D: .

DNA: TGTGCCAGCAGTGGCAATAGCGGGAGTATCGGGTCCTACGAGCAGTACTTC
CDR3: CASSGNSGSIGSYEQYF
V: TRBV6-1
J: TRBJ2-7
size: .
D: TRBD2

DNA: TGTGCCAGCAGCTCCGGGACTAGCGTTTTTGGGGATACGCAGTATTTT
CDR3: CASSSGTSVFGDTQYF
V: TRBV11-2
J: TRBJ2-3
size: .
D: TRBD2

DNA: TGCGCCAGCAGCCCTGGGACCTATGGGGGCACAGATACGCAGTATTTT
CDR3: CASSPGTYGGTDTQYF
V: TRBV5-1
J: TRBJ2-3
size: few
D: .

DNA: TGTGCCACCAGCAGAGATATGGCAGGAGATAGCAATCAGCCCCAGCATTTT
CDR3: CATSRDMAGDSNQPQHF
V: TRBV15
J: TRBJ1-5
size: .
D: .

DNA: TGTGCCAGCAGTTCTAGCGGGAGAGTGAATACGCAGTATTTT
CDR3: CASSSSGRVNTQYF
V: TRBV28
J: TRBJ2-3
size: .
D: TRBD2

DNA: TGTGCCAGCAAGAGTCCGGGACATAGCGACTATGGCTACACCTTC
CDR3: CASKSPGHSDYGYTF
V: TRBV28
J: TRBJ1-2
size: .
D: .